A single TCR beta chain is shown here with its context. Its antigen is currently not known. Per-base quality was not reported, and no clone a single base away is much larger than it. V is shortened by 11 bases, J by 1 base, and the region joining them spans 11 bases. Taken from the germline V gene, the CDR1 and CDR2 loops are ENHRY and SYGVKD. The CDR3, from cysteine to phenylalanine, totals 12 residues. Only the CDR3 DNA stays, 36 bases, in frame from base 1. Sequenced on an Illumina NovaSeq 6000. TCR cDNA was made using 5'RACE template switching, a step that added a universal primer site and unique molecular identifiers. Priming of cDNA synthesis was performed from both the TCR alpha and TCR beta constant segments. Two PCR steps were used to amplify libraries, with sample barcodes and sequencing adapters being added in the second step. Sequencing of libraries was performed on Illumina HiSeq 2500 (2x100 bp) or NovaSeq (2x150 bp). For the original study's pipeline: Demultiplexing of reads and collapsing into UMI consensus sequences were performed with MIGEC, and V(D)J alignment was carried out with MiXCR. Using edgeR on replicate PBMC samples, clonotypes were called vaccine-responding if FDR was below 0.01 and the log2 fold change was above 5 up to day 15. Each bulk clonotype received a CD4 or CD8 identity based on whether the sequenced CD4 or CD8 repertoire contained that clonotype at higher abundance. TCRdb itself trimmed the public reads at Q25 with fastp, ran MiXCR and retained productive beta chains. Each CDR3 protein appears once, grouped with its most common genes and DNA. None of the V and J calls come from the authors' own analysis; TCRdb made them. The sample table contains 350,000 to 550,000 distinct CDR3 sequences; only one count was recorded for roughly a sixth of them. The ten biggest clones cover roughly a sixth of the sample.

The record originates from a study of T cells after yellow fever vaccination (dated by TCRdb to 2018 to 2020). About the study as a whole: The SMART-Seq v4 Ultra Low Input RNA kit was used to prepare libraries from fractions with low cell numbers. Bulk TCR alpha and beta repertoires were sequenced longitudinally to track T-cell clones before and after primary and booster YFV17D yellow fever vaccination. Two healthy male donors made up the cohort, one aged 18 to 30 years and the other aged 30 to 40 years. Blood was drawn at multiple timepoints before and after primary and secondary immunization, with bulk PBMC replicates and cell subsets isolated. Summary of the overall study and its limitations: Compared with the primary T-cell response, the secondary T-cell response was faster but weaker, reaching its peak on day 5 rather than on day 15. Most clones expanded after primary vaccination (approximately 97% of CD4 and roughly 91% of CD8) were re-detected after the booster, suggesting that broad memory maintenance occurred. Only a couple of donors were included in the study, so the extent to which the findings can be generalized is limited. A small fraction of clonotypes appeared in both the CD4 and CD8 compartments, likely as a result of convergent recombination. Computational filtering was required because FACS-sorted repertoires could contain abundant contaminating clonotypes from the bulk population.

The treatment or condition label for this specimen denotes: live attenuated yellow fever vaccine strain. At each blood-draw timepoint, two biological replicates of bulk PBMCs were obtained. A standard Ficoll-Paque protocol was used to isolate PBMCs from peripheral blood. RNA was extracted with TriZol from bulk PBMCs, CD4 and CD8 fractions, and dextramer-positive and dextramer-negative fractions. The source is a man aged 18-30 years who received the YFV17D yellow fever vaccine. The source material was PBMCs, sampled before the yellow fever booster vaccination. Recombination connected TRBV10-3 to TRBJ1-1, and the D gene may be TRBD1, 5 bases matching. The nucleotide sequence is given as TGTGCCTTCGGGACGGGGAACACTGAAGCTTTCTTT. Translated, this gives CAFGTGNTEAFF.